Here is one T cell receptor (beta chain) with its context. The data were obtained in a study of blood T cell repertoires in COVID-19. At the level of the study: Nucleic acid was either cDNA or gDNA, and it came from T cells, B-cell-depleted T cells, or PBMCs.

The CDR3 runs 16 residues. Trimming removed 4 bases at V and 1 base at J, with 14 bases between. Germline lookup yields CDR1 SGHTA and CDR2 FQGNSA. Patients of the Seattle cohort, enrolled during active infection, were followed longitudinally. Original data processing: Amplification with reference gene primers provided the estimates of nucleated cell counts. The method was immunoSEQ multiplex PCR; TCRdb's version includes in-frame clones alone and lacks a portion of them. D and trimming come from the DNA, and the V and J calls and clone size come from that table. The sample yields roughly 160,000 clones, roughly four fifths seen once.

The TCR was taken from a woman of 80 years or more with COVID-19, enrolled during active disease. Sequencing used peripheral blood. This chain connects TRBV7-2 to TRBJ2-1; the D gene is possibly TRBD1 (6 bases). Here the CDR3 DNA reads TGTGCCAGCAGCTCGTCAGGGGCCCGGTCCTACAATGAGCAGTTCTTC. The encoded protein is CASSSSGARSYNEQFF.